This is a list of T cell receptor beta chains from one sample in a study of cytomegalovirus exposure and HLA in healthy donors. Measured with immunoSEQ multiplex PCR; TCRdb has only the in-frame clones, and not every one. The table has 200,000 or so clones, approximately 80% seen once; the top ten hold roughly 2.1%. The specimen was PBMCs. The receptors stem from a woman aged 18-29 years in good health and CMV-seropositive. CDR3s include the opening cysteine and the closing phenylalanine or tryptophan. The order of the fields is V gene, clone size, CDR3 protein. Part of the rows lack a size; the others show once, few, many or a class for expanded clones.

TRBV19 | . | CASNTQASLHYGYTF
TRBV5-1 | . | CASRDRTSGGDEQYF
TRBV6-5 | . | CASSGEDRGRSPLHF
TRBV30 | . | CAWSLLGGRGYTF
TRBV2 | . | CASPTGNTIYF
TRBV4-3 | . | CASSQEPGKMNTEAFF
TRBV4-3 | . | CASSQDVGQGAWPQHF
TRBV28 | . | CASGGLGDTGELFF
TRBV7-9 | . | CASRSTAADEAFF
TRBV7-2 | . | CASSAQGLHEKLFF
TRBV10-3 | . | CAISGKGQQLLTGSYEQYF
TRBV18 | . | CASSPPTGINYGYTF
TRBV6-1 | . | CASSTSGGGSYEQYF
TRBV7-6 | . | CAGSSRPGQGNTIYF
TRBV5-6 | . | CASSGLARGVHTQYF
TRBV9 | few | CASSVAPRLNTEAFF
TRBV5-1 | . | CASSTGTSSNEQFF
TRBV4-1 | . | CASSQDRGTGTYEQYF
TRBV6-1 | . | CASSEEGTVSYEQYF
TRBV6-1 | . | CASSDGQSNQPQHF
TRBV6-4 | . | CASSEKGTDTQYF
TRBV5-4 | . | CASRGYRGTFYGYTF
TRBV29-1 | . | CSVVAGSGELFF
TRBV7-2 | . | CASSSGLAVEETQYF
TRBV6-5 | . | CASREIAGNTGELFF
TRBV12-5 | . | CASGATGANVLTF
TRBV7-2 | once | CATRTSGGPTGELFF
TRBV30 | . | CAWSYGGVYEQYF